A selection of T cell receptor beta chains follows, all from one sample in a study of blood T cells in healthy people across ages. TCRdb reprocessed the 5' RACE reads with MiXCR, giving one entry per CDR3 protein. The table records 800,000 to 950,000 distinct CDR3 sequences, roughly 52% of them present only once. The sample consisted of blood. The receptor source for this set is a man aged 25 to 40 in good health. The CDR3 runs from the conserved cysteine through the conserved F or W.

v_gene	j_gene	CDR3aa
TRBV6-1	TRBJ2-3	CASSEAVGQGFFTDTQYF
TRBV27	TRBJ1-5	CASSFTGTPSNQPQHF
TRBV12-3/TRBV12-4	TRBJ1-2	CASSLGRGQYTF
TRBV28	TRBJ2-5	CASSPTGGRFETQYF
TRBV7-2	TRBJ2-5	CASSLDRGDWYEQYF
TRBV27	TRBJ2-1	CASSSLLGASDEQFF
TRBV28	TRBJ2-1	CASSLGGGTSRSHNEQFF
TRBV6-4	TRBJ2-1	CASSEGPDGREQFF
TRBV6-1	TRBJ2-1	CASSGGERSSYNEQFF
TRBV10-3	TRBJ2-7	CAISNEPGTSGAYEQYF
TRBV29-1	TRBJ2-6	CSATLVSGANVLTF
TRBV15	TRBJ1-1	CATSRDMGGRSEAFF
TRBV20-1	TRBJ2-3	CSARDGGAIDTQYF
TRBV2	TRBJ2-5	CASGLAGGNRETQYF
TRBV11-1	TRBJ2-1	CASSSDRGLNEQFF
TRBV7-6	TRBJ2-7	CASSLATGGNYEQYF
TRBV7-6	TRBJ1-1	CASSLGGGEAFF
TRBV4-2	-	CASSRRDLAVYNEQYF